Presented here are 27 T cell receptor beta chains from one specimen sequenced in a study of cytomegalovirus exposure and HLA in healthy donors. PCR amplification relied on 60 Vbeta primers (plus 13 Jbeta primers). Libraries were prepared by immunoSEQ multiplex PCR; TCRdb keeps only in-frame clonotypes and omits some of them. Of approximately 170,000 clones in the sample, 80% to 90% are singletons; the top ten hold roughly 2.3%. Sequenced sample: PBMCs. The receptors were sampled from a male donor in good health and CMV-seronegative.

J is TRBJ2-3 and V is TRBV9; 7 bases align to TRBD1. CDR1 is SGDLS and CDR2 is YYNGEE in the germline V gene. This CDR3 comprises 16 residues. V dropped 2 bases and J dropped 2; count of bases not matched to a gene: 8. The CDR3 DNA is TGTGCCAGCAGCGTCTACCGGGACAGTATCACAGATACGCAGTATTTT. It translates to CASSVYRDSITDTQYF. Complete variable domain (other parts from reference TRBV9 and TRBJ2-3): DSGVTQTPKHLITATGQRVTLRCSPRSGDLSVYWYQQSLDQGLQFLIQYYNGEERAKGNILERFSAQQFPDLHSELNLSSLELGDSALYFCASSVYRDSITDTQYFGPGTRLTVL.

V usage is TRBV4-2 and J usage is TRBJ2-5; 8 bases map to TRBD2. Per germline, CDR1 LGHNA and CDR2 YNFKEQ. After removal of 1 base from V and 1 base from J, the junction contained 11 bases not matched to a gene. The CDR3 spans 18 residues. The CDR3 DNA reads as TGTGCCAGCAGCCAAGGGACCTCGGGGGGGAGATTCCAAGAGACCCAGTACTTC. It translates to CASSQGTSGGRFQETQYF.

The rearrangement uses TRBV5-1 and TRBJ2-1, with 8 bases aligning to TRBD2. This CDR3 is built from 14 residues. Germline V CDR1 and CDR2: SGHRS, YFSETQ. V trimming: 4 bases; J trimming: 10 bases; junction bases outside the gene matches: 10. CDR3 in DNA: TGCGCCAGCAGCCCCGGGGGGGCGTTCGTCGAGCAGTTCTTC. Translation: CASSPGGAFVEQFF.

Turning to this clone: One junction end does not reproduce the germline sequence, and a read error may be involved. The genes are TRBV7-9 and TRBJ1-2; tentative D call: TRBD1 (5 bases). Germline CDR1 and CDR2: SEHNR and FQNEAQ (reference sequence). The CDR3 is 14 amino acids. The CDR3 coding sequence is TGTGCCAGCAGCTTACTGACAGTTAACTATGGCTACCCCTTC. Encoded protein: CASSLLTVNYGYPF.

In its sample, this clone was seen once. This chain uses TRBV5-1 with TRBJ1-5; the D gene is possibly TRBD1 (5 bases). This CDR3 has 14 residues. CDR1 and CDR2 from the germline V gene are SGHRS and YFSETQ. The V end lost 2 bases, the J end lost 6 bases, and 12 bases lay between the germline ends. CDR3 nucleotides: TGCGCCAGCAGCTTACGGCAGGGCGGTCAGCCCCAGCATTTT. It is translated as CASSLRQGGQPQHF.

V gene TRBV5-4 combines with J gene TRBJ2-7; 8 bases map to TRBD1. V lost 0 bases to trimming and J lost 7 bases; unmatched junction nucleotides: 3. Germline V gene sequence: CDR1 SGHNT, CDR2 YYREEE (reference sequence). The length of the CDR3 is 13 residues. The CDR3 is CASSLERDREQYF. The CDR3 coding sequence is TGTGCCAGCAGCTTGGAAAGGGACAGGGAGCAGTACTTC. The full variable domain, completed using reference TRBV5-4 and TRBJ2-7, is ETGVTQSPTHLIKTRGQQVTLRCSSQSGHNTVSWYQQALGQGPQFIFQYYREEENGRGNFPPRFSGLQFPNYSSELNVNALELDDSALYLCASSLERDREQYFGPGTRLTVT.

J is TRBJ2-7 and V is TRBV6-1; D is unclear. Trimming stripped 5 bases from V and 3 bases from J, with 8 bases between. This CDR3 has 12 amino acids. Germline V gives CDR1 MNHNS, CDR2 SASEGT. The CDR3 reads CASSHSNYEQYF. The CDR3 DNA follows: TGTGCCAGCAGTCACTCAAACTACGAGCAGTACTTC.

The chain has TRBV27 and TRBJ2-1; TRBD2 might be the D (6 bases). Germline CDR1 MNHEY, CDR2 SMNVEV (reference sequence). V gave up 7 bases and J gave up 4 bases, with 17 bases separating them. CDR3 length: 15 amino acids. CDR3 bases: TGTGCCAGCAATAGCCTAGCGACCCCTTACAATGAGCAGTTCTTC. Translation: CASNSLATPYNEQFF.

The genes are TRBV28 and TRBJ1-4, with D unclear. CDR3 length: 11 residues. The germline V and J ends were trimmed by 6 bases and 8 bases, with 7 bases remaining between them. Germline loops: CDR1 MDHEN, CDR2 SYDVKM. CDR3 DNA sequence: TGTGCCAGCAGGCGGCGGGAAAAACTGTTTTTT. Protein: CASRRREKLFF.

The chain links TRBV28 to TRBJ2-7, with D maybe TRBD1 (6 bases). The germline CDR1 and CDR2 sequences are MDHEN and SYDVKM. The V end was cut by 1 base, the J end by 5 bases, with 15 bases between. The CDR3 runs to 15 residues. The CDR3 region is CASSLFQGLTNEQYF. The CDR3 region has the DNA TGTGCCAGCAGTTTATTCCAGGGGCTTACTAACGAGCAGTACTTC.

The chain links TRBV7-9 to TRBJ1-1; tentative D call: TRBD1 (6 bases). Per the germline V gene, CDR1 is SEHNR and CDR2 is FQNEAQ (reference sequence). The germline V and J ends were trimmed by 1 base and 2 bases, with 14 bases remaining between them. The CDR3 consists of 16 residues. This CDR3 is CASSLVAQTGNTEAFF. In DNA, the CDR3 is TGTGCCAGCAGCTTAGTAGCCCAGACAGGTAACACTGAAGCTTTCTTT.

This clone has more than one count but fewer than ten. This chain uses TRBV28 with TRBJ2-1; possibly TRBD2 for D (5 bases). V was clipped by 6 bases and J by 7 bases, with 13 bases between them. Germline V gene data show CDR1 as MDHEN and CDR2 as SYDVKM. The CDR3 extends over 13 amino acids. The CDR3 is CASSHSGLNEQFF. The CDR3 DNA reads TGTGCCAGCAGCCACAGTGGACTGAATGAGCAGTTCTTC.

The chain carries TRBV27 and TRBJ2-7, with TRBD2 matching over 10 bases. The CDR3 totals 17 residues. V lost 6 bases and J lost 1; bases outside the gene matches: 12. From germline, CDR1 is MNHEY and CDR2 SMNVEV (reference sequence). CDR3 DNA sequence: TGTGCCAGCAGCACCCACCGGGTAGCGGGGGGATCCTACGAGCAGTACTTC. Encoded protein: CASSTHRVAGGSYEQYF.

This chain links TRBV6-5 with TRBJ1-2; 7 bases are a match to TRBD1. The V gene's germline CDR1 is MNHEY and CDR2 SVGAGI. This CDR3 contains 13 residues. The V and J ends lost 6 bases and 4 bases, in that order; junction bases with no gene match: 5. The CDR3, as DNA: TGTGCCAGCAGCCCAGGGGGAAGCTATGGCTACACCTTC. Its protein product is CASSPGGSYGYTF.

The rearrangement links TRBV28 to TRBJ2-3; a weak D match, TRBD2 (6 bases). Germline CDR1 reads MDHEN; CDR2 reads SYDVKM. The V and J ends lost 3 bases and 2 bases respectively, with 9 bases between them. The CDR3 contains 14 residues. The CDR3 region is CASSFGGATDTQYF. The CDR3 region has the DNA TGTGCCAGCAGTTTTGGCGGGGCCACAGATACGCAGTATTTT.

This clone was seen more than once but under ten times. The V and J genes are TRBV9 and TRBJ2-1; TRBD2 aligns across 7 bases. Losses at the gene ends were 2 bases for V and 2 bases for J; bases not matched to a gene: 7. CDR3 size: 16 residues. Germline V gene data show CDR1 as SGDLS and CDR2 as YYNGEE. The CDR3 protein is CASSVRGLGPYNEQFF. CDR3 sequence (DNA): TGTGCCAGCAGCGTCCGTGGACTAGGGCCCTACAATGAGCAGTTCTTC.

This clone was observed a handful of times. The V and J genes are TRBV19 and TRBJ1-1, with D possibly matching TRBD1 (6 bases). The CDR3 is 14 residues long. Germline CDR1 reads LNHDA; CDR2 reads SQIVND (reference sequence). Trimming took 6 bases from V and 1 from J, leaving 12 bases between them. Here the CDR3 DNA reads TGTGCCAGTAGCTCAGGGGTTCCGAACACTGAAGCTTTCTTT. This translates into CASSSGVPNTEAFF.

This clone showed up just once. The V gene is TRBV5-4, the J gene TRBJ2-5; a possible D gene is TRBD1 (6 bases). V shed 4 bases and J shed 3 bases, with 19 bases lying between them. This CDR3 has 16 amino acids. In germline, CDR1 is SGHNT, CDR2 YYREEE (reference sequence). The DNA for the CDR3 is TGTGCCAGCAGCGGGAGACGGGACACCGCGGAAGAGACCCAGTACTTC. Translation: CASSGRRDTAEETQYF.

Here the CDR3 reads CASRGTSGRFETQYF. The CDR3 DNA reads TGTGCCAGCAGGGGGACATCTGGACGGTTCGAGACCCAGTACTTC. The chain joins TRBV5-4 to TRBJ2-5; possibly TRBD1 for D (6 bases). The CDR3 covers 15 residues. Between the trimmed V and J ends, which lost 5 bases and 5 bases, there was a span of 19 bases. The V gene's germline CDR1 is SGHNT and CDR2 YYREEE (reference sequence).

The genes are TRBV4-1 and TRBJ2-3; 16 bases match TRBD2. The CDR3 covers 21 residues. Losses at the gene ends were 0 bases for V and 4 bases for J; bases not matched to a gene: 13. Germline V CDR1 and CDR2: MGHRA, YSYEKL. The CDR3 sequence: CASSQDRGTSGRASKPDTQYF. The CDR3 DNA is TGCGCCAGCAGCCAAGATCGCGGGACTAGCGGGAGGGCCTCGAAACCAGATACGCAGTATTTT.

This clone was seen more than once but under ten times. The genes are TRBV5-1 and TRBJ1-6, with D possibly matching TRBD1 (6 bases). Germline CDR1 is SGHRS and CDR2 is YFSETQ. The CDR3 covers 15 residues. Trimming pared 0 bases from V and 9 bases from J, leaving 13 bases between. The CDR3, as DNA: TGCGCCAGCAGCTTGGATGGGGACAATCTTTCACCCCTCCACTTT. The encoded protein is CASSLDGDNLSPLHF.

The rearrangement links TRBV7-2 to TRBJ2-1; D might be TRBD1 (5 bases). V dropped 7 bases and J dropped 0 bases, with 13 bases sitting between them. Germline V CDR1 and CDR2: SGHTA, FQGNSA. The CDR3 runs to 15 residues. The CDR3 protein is CASKGVAGSYNEQFF. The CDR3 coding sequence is TGTGCCAGCAAAGGGGTTGCAGGCTCCTACAATGAGCAGTTCTTC.

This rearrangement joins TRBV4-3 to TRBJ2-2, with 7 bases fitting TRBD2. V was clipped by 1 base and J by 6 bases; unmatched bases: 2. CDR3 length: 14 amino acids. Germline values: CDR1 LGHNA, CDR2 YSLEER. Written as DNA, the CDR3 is TGCGCCAGCAGCCAAGGAACTAGCGCCGGGGAGCTGTTTTTT. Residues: CASSQGTSAGELFF.

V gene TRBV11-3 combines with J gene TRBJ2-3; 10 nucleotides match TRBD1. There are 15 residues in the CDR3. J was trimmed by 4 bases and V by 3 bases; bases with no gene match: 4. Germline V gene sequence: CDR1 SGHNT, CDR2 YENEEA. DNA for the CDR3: TGTGCCAGCAGCTTTCACGGGACAGGGGCAGATACGCAGTATTTT. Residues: CASSFHGTGADTQYF. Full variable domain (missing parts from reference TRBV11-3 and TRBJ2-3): EAGVVQSPRYKIIEKKQPVAFWCNPISGHNTLYWYLQNLGQGPELLIRYENEEAVDDSQLPKDRFSAERLKGVDSTLKIQPAELGDSAVYLCASSFHGTGADTQYFGPGTRLTVL.

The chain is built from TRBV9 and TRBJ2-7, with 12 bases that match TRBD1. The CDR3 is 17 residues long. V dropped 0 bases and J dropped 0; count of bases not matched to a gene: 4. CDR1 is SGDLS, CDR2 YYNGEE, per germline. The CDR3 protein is CASSVAPGQGASYEQYF. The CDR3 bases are TGTGCCAGCAGCGTAGCTCCGGGACAGGGGGCCTCCTACGAGCAGTACTTC.

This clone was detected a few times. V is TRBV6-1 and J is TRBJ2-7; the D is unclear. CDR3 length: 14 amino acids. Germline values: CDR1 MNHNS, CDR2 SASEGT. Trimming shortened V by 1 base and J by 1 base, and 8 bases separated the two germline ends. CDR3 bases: TGTGCCAGCAGTGAAGGGCTGATTTCCTACGAGCAGTACTTC. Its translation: CASSEGLISYEQYF.

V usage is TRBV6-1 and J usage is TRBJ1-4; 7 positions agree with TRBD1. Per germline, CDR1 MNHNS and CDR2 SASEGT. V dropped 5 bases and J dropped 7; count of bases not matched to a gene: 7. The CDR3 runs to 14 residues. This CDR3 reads CASSMGQQGEKLFF. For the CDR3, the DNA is TGTGCCAGCAGTATGGGACAGCAAGGTGAAAAACTGTTTTTT.